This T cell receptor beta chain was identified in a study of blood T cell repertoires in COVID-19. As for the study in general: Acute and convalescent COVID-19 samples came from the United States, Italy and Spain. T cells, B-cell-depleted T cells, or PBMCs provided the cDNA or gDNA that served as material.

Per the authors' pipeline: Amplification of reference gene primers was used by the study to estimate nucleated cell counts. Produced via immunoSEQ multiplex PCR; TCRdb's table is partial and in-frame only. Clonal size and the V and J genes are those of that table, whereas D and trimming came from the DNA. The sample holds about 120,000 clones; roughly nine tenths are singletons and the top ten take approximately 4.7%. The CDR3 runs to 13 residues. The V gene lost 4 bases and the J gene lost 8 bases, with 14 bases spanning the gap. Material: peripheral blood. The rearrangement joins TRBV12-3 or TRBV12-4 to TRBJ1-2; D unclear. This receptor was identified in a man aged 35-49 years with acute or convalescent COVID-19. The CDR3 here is CASSSPPGVGYTF. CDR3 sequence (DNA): TGTGCCAGCAGTTCTCCCCCGGGAGTGGGCTACACCTTC.